The 22 T cell receptor delta chains below all came from one sample that was sequenced in a study of gamma-delta T cells after stem cell transplantation. TCRdb re-processed the RT-PCR reads via CATT. The table shows about 11,000 delta-chain clones, with about two fifths occurring only once. Sequenced input: gamma-delta T cells. Source of these receptors: a human donor. It is not recorded whose cells these are; they may come from a transplant donor.

The table lists this clone with a count of one. The germline gene is not matched at one end of the junction; a read error may be the cause. This chain connects TRDV1 to TRDJ3; possible D gene TRDD3, 5 bases. The CDR3 contains 19 residues. From germline, CDR1 is TSWWSYY and CDR2 QGS. The chain's CDR3 is CALGEGLGGSSWYTRQMFF. CDR3 DNA: TGTGCTCTTGGGGAAGGGCTGGGTGGTAGCTCCTGGTACACCCGACAGATGTTTTTC.

The chain uses TRDV1 and TRDJ1; 7 bases line up with TRDD3. Germline trimming cut 11 bases from V and 2 bases from J; bases unmatched to any gene: 20. Germline V gene data show CDR1 as TSWWSYY and CDR2 as QGS. The CDR3 has 17 amino acids. In nucleotides, the CDR3 is TGTGCTAGTGGGGAACTTTGCACGCCCTGGGGGACCGATAAACTCATCTTT. It specifies CASGELCTPWGTDKLIF.

This chain connects TRDV3 to TRDJ1, with D maybe TRDD1 (6 bases). The germline gives CDR1 TVYSNPD, CDR2 GDNSRS (reference sequence). The CDR3 runs to 15 residues. Trimming took off 4 bases at V and 3 bases at J, with 21 bases between the two ends. CDR3 coding DNA: TGTGCCTGTTCGAGGAAATACGATCAAGCCGATAAACTCATCTTT. This sequence encodes CACSRKYDQADKLIF.

The table lists this clone with a count of one. One base away lies a much larger clone, so this may be a sequencing read error. The chain is built from TRAV29/DV5 and TRDJ1, with 7 positions matching TRDD2. The CDR3 consists of 22 residues. V lost 0 bases and J lost 1; bases outside the gene matches: 27. Germline CDR1 reads NSMFDY; CDR2 reads ISSIKDK. The CDR3 DNA follows: TGTGCAGCAAGCGCGCTCCGCTTCCTAACTGCCCGGGGTGGCCTCCTCACCGATAAACTCATCTTT. Protein sequence: CAASALRFLTARGGLLTDKLIF.

This chain joins TRDV2 and TRDJ3, with 12 bases aligning to TRDD3. In germline, CDR1 is GEAIGNYY, CDR2 EKD. Trimming took 3 bases from V and 4 from J; bases not matched to a gene: 15. This CDR3 region has 21 residues. CDR3 region: CACDHRRVLGDTQWDTRQMFF. The DNA for the CDR3 is TGTGCCTGTGACCACCGGAGGGTACTGGGGGATACCCAATGGGACACCCGACAGATGTTTTTC.

This clone was counted a few times. This chain links TRDV1 with TRDJ1; 10 nucleotides agree with TRDD3. The length of the CDR3 is 21 residues. Germline assignment: CDR1 TSWWSYY and CDR2 QGS. V trimming: 5 bases; J trimming: 1 base; junction bases outside the gene matches: 22. CDR3 protein: CALGSPAFSSTGGLATDKLIF. In DNA form, the CDR3 reads TGTGCTCTTGGGTCCCCGGCCTTCTCTAGTACTGGGGGATTAGCCACCGATAAACTCATCTTT.

The chain couples TRDV2 to TRDJ3, with 12 bases that match TRDD3. Trimming took 5 bases from V and 3 from J; bases not matched to a gene: 10. The V gene's germline CDR1 is GEAIGNYY and CDR2 EKD. The CDR3 contains 19 residues. The CDR3 sequence is CACGRRLGDTGWDTRQMFF. For the CDR3, the DNA is TGTGCCTGTGGTAGAAGGCTGGGGGATACGGGCTGGGACACCCGACAGATGTTTTTC.

Of note for this clone: One end of the junction varies from germline; a read error may be responsible. This chain connects TRDV2 to TRDJ2; TRDD3 is a possible D gene (6 bases). Germline V gene sequence: CDR1 GEAIGNYY, CDR2 EKD. The CDR3 runs to 19 residues. CDR3 region: CACGGTTGGSPTLTAKLFF. CDR3 DNA: TGTGCCTGTGGCGGGACTACGGGGGGGAGCCCCACTTTGACAGCAAAACTCTTCTTT.

About this clone: This sequence may be a read error, since a much larger clone differs from it by one base. The chain recombines TRDV2 with TRDJ1; no reliable D call. Germline loops: CDR1 GEAIGNYY, CDR2 EKD. This CDR3 spans 17 amino acids. The V end was cut by 7 bases, the J end by 6 bases, with 29 bases between. The CDR3 nucleotides are TGTGCCTGCGAAGGGAGTACTGATTATCCGTTGGCCAATAAACTCATCTTT. Its translation: CACEGSTDYPLANKLIF.

The CDR3 loop reads CALGEDPVWGLYTDKLIF. The DNA of the CDR3 is TGTGCTCTTGGGGAAGACCCCGTTTGGGGGTTATACACCGATAAACTCATCTTT. V and J are TRDV1 and TRDJ1, with TRDD3 as a possible D gene (6 bases). CDR3 length equals 18 residues. Germline assignment: CDR1 TSWWSYY and CDR2 QGS. V was trimmed by 2 bases and J by 0 bases, leaving 19 bases between them.

On this clone itself: A much bigger clone sits one base away, suggesting this may be a read error. The identical CDR3 is also encoded by other nucleotide sequences in the sample. The V gene is TRDV2, the J gene TRDJ1; TRDD3 aligns across 9 bases. The CDR3 has 15 amino acids. The germline gives CDR1 GEAIGNYY, CDR2 EKD. CDR3 coding DNA: TGTGCCTGTGATCATAACTGGGGGAACACCGATAATCTCATCTTT. Its translation is CACDHNWGNTDNLIF.

V gene TRDV3 combines with J gene TRDJ1, with a weak D call TRDD3 (5 bases). CDR1 TVYSNPD and CDR2 GDNSRS come from the germline V gene (reference sequence). The ends were cut back, 3 bases at V and 2 bases at J, with 37 bases in the middle. The CDR3 is 21 residues long. CDR3 sequence: CALEDSNLRDGALGGTDKLIF. The CDR3 coding sequence is TGTGCCTTAGAAGATTCTAACTTGAGAGACGGGGCCTTAGGGGGGACCGATAAACTCATCTTT.

This clone was detected once. The sample carries other DNA sequences with the same CDR3. V gene TRDV1 combines with J gene TRDJ1; 12 nucleotides agree with TRDD3. The trim removed 5 bases at V and 4 bases at J, leaving 17 bases unmatched. Germline values: CDR1 TSWWSYY, CDR2 QGS. This CDR3 has 19 amino acids. CDR3 nucleotide sequence: TGTGCTCTTGGGACACCGTTTCCTACACTGGGGGATACAGACGATAAACTCATCTTT. Its translation is CALGTPFPTLGDTDDKLIF.

The chain employs TRDV1 and TRDJ1; 12 bases are shared with TRDD3. This CDR3 has 20 amino acids. Germline V gene data show CDR1 as TSWWSYY and CDR2 as QGS. The V gene end was trimmed by 0 bases and the J gene end by 3 bases; junction bases not matched to a gene: 14. CDR3 DNA sequence: TGTGCTCTTGGGGAACTGAAGGGCTTCTTCTACTGGGGGATACCCGATAAACTCATCTTT. Residues: CALGELKGFFYWGIPDKLIF.

The chain employs TRDV1 and TRDJ1, with D perhaps matching TRDD2 (9 bases). Looked up from germline, CDR1 is TSWWSYY and CDR2 is QGS. The V end was cut by 1 base, the J end by 5 bases, with 41 bases between. This CDR3 is 24 amino acids long. CDR3: CALGEPLPSYVGGINSPYEDKLIF. The CDR3 DNA follows: TGTGCTCTTGGGGAACCTTTGCCTTCCTACGTCGGGGGGATAAATTCCCCTTACGAAGATAAACTCATCTTT.

This clone has a handful of counts. A much larger clone lies one base from this, so it may be a read error. The gene calls are TRDV2 and TRDJ1; maybe TRDD3 (6 bases). Germline-derived CDR1 and CDR2 are GEAIGNYY and EKD. This CDR3 is built from 15 residues. CDR3: CACDRGTEYTDKLTF. The DNA for the CDR3 is TGTGCCTGTGATCGGGGGACCGAGTACACCGATAAACTCACCTTT.

This clone is judged medium-sized. This chain links TRDV2 with TRDJ2, with 11 bases fitting TRDD3. V trimming: 4 bases; J trimming: 0 bases; junction bases outside the gene matches: 0. This CDR3 region has 15 residues. The germline CDR1 and CDR2 sequences are GEAIGNYY and EKD. This CDR3 is CACDGGYALTAQLFF. The CDR3 DNA reads TGTGCCTGTGATGGGGGATACGCTTTGACAGCACAACTCTTCTTT.

The chain couples TRDV3 to TRDJ1, with 8 bases fitting TRDD3. This CDR3 has 16 amino acids. Germline lookup yields CDR1 TVYSNPD and CDR2 GDNSRS (reference sequence). V dropped 2 bases and J dropped 0; count of bases not matched to a gene: 11. CDR3 nucleotides: TGTGCCTTTGCGGCCGGCTGGGGGAGGCACACCGATAAACTCATCTTT. Translation gives CAFAAGWGRHTDKLIF.

V is TRDV1 and J is TRDJ2; TRDD3 matches 11 bases. Germline CDR1 TSWWSYY, CDR2 QGS. With V trimmed by 4 bases and J by 4 bases, 32 bases remained unmatched. This CDR3 is 25 amino acids long. CDR3 in amino acids: CALGGENPIQKLLGDKKGRTAQLFF. In DNA form, the CDR3 reads TGTGCTCTTGGGGGGGAAAACCCAATTCAAAAGTTACTGGGGGATAAGAAGGGACGGACAGCACAACTCTTCTTT.

This clone turned up a few times. The CDR3 nucleotides read TGTGCCCCTCACCTTAAGGACACCGATAAACTCATCTTT. It is translated as CAPHLKDTDKLIF. V usage is TRDV3 and J usage is TRDJ1; D not certain. Trimming left V 5 bases short and J 0 bases short, with 13 bases between. Germline V gene data show CDR1 as TVYSNPD and CDR2 as GDNSRS (reference sequence). The CDR3 spans 13 residues. The full variable domain, rest sourced from reference TRDV3 and TRDJ1, is CDKVTQSSPDQTVASGSEVVLLCTYDTVYSNPDLFWYRIRPDYSFQFVFYGDNSRSEGADFTQGRFSVKHILTQKAFHLVISPVRTEDSATYYCAPHLKDTDKLIFGKGTRVTVEP.

The chain links TRDV1 to TRDJ1, with TRDD3 matching 9 bases. This CDR3 has 24 amino acids. J gave up 0 bases and V 9 bases, and 35 bases lay outside the gene matches. CDR1 TSWWSYY and CDR2 QGS come from the germline V gene. CDR3 region: CALVPFSTEPPYWGRAGYTDKLIF. CDR3 DNA sequence: TGTGCTCTCGTTCCCTTCTCTACAGAACCTCCGTACTGGGGGAGAGCGGGGTACACCGATAAACTCATCTTT.

The V gene is TRDV1, the J gene TRDJ2, with 7 bases lining up with TRDD3. V dropped 2 bases and J dropped 14; count of bases not matched to a gene: 38. Germline CDR1 is TSWWSYY and CDR2 is QGS. The CDR3 contains 23 residues. In DNA, the CDR3 is TGTGCTCTTGGGGAATGGATTTCTCGGAATAACTGGGGCCCGAACCCTTTGACAGCAAAGCTCTTCTTT. It codes for CALGEWISRNNWGPNPLTAKLFF.